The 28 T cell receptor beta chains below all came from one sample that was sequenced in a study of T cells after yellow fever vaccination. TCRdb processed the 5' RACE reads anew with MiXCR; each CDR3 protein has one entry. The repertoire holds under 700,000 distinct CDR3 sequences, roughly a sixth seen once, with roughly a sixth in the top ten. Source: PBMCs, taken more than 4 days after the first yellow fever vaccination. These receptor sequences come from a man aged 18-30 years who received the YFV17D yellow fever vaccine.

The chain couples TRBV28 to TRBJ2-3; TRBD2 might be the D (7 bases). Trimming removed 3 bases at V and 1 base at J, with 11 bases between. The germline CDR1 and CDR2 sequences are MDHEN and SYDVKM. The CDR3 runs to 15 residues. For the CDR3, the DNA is TGTGCCAGCAGTTTTCGCGGGGGCCGCACAGATACGCAGTATTTT. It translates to CASSFRGGRTDTQYF.

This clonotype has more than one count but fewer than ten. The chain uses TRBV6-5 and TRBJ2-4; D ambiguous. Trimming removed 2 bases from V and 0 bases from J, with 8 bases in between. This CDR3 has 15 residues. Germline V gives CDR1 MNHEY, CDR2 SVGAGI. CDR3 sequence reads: CASSYETLAKNIQYF. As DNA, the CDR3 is TGTGCCAGCAGTTACGAGACCCTAGCCAAAAACATTCAGTACTTC.

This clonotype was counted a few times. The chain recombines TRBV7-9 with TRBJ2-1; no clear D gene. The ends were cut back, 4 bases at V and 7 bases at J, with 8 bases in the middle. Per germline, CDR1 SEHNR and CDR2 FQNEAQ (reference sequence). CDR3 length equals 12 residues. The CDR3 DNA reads TGTGCCAGCAGCTCTTCTGGGAATGAGCAGTTCTTC. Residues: CASSSSGNEQFF.

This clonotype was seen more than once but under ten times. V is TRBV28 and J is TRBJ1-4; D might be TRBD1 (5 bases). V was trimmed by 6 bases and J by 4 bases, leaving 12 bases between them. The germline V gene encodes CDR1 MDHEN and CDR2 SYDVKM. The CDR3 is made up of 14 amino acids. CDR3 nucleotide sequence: TGTGCCAGCAGCGGTTGGACAAGTAATGAAAAACTGTTTTTT. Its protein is CASSGWTSNEKLFF.

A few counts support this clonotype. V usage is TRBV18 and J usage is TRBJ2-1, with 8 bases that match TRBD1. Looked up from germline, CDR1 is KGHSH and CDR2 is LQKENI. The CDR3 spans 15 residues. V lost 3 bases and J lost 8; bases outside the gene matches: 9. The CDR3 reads CASSPKGQGNYEQFF. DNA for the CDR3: TGTGCCAGCTCACCGAAAGGACAGGGCAACTATGAGCAGTTCTTC.

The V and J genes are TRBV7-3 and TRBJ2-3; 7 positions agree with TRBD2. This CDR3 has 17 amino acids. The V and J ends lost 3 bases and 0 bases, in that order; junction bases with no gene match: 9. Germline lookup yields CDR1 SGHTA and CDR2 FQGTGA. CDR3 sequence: CASSFRGGTSSTDTQYF. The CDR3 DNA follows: TGTGCCAGCAGCTTTCGCGGGGGTACATCTAGCACAGATACGCAGTATTTT.

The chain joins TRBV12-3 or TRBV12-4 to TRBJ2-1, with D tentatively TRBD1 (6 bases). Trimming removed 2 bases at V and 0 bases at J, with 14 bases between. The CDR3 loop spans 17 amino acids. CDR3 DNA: TGTGCCAGCAGTTTATCTTCAACAGGGAGCTCCTACAATGAGCAGTTCTTC. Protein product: CASSLSSTGSSYNEQFF.

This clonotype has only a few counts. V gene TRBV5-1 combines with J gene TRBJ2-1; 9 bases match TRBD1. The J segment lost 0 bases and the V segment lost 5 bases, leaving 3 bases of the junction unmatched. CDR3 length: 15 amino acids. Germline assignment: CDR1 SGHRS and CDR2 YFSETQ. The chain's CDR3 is CASRGTGSSYNEQFF. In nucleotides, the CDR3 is TGCGCCAGCAGGGGGACAGGGAGCTCCTACAATGAGCAGTTCTTC.

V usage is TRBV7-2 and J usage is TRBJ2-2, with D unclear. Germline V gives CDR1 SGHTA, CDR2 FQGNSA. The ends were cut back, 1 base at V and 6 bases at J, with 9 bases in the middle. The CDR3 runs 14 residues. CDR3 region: CASSLVHLAGELFF. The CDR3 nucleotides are TGTGCCAGCAGCTTAGTCCATCTCGCCGGGGAGCTGTTTTTT. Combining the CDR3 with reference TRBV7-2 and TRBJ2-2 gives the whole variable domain GAGVSQSPSNKVTEKGKDVELRCDPISGHTALYWYRQSLGQGLEFLIYFQGNSAPDKSGLPSDRFSAERTGGSVSTLTIQRTQQEDSAVYLCASSLVHLAGELFFGEGSRLTVL.

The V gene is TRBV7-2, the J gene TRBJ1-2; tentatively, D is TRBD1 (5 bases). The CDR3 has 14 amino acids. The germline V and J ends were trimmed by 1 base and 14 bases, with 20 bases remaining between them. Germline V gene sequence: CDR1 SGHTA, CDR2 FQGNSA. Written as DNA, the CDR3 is TGTGCCAGCAGCTTAGGATCCGGGACGGGCCGACAGACCTTC. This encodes CASSLGSGTGRQTF. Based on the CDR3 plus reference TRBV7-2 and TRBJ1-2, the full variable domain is GAGVSQSPSNKVTEKGKDVELRCDPISGHTALYWYRQSLGQGLEFLIYFQGNSAPDKSGLPSDRFSAERTGGSVSTLTIQRTQQEDSAVYLCASSLGSGTGRQTFGSGTRLTVV.

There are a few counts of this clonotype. CDR3: CASSLTNRVVNTEAFF. The CDR3 DNA follows: TGTGCCAGCTCACTCACTAACAGGGTCGTTAACACTGAAGCTTTCTTT. The V gene is TRBV18, the J gene TRBJ1-1, with TRBD1 as a possible D gene (6 bases). The CDR3 consists of 16 residues. V lost 4 bases to trimming and J lost 2 bases, with 17 bases between them. Germline CDR1 KGHSH, CDR2 LQKENI.

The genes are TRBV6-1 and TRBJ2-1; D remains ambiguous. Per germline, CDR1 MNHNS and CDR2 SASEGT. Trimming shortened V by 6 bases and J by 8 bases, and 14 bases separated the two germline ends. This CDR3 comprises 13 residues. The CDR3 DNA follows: TGTGCCAGCAGCCCCCAACTTCGTTATGAGCAGTTCTTC. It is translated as CASSPQLRYEQFF.

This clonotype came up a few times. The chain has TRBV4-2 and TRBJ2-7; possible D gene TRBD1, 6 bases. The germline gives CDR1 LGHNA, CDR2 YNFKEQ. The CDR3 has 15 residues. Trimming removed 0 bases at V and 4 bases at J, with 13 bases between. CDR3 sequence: CASSQDQGTNYEQYF. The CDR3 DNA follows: TGTGCCAGCAGCCAAGATCAGGGGACAAATTACGAGCAGTACTTC.

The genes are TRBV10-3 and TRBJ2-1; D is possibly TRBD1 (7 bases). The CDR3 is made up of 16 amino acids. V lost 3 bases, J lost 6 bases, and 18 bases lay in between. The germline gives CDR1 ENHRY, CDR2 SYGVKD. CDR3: CAISDSLRRGVNEQFF. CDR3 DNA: TGTGCCATCAGTGACTCCCTCCGCAGGGGGGTCAATGAGCAGTTCTTC.

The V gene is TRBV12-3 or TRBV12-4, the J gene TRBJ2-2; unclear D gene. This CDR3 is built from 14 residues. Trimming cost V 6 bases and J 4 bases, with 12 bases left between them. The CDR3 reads CASSFTLGTGELFF. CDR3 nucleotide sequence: TGTGCCAGCAGCTTTACCTTGGGCACCGGGGAGCTGTTTTTT.

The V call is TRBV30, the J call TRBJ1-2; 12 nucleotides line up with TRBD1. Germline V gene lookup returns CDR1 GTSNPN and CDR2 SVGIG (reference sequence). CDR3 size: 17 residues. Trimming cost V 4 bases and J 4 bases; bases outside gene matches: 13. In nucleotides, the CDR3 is TGTGCCTGGACCGAGGGGGACAGGGGGCCCTTCGGCTATGGCTACACCTTC. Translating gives CAWTEGDRGPFGYGYTF.

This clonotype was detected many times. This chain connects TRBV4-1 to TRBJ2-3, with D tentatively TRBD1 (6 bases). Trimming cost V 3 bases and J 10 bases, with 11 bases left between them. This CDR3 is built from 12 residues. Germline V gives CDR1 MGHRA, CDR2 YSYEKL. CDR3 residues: CASSHDQGPQYF. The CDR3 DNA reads TGCGCCAGCAGCCACGACCAGGGGCCGCAGTATTTT.

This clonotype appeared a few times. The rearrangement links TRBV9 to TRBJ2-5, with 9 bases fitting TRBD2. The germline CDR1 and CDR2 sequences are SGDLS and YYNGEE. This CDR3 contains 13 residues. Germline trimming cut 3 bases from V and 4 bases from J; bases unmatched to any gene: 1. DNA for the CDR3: TGTGCCAGCAGCGAGGGACTAGCAGAGACCCAGTACTTC. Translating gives CASSEGLAETQYF. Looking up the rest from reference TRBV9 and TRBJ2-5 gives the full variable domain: DSGVTQTPKHLITATGQRVTLRCSPRSGDLSVYWYQQSLDQGLQFLIQYYNGEERAKGNILERFSAQQFPDLHSELNLSSLELGDSALYFCASSEGLAETQYFGPGTRLLVL.

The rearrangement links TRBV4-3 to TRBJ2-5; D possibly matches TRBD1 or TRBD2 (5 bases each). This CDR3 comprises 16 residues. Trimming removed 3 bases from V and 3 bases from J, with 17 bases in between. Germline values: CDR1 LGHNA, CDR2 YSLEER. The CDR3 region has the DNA TGCGCCAGCAGCCAGTCCGGGACCCCCACAGAAGAGACCCAGTACTTC. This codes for CASSQSGTPTEETQYF.

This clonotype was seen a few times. In DNA, the CDR3 is TGTGCCAGCTTAGACATACCTGGGAACATTCAGTACTTC. This sequence encodes CASLDIPGNIQYF. This sequence joins TRBV18 and TRBJ2-4; D call uncertain. This CDR3 spans 13 amino acids. Germline assignment: CDR1 KGHSH and CDR2 LQKENI. Trimming took off 7 bases at V and 7 bases at J, with 14 bases between the two ends.

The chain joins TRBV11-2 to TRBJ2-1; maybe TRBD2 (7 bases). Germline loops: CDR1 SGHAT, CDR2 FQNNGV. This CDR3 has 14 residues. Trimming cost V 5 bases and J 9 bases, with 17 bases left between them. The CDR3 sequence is CASSLRGGAVEQFF. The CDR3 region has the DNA TGTGCCAGCAGCCTCCGAGGGGGGGCGGTTGAGCAGTTCTTC.

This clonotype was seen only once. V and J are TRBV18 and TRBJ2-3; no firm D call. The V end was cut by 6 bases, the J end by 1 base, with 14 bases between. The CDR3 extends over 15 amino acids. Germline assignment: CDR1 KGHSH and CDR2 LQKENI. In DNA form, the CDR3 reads TGTGCCAGCTCCATACGGCCCCCTCGCACAGATACGCAGTATTTT. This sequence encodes CASSIRPPRTDTQYF.

The chain's CDR3 is CASSQDRYFTSGAFF. In nucleotides, the CDR3 is TGCGCCAGCAGCCAAGATAGGTACTTCACCTCGGGAGCTTTCTTT. The chain combines TRBV4-3 with TRBJ1-1; unclear D gene. CDR3 length: 15 amino acids. CDR1 LGHNA and CDR2 YSLEER come from the germline V gene. Trimming took 0 bases from V and 10 from J, leaving 18 bases between them.

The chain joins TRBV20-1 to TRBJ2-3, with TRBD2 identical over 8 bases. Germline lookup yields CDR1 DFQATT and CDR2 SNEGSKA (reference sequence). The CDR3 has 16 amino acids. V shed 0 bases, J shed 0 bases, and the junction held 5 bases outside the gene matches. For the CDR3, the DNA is TGCAGTGCTAGAGATCGGCAGCGGGGGAGCACAGATACGCAGTATTTT. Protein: CSARDRQRGSTDTQYF.

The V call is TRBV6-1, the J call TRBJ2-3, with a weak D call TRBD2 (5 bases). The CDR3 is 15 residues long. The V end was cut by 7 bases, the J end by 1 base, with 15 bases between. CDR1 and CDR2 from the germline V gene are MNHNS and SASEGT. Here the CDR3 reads CASTRRASRTDTQYF. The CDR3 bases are TGTGCCAGCACCAGAAGGGCTAGCCGCACAGATACGCAGTATTTT.

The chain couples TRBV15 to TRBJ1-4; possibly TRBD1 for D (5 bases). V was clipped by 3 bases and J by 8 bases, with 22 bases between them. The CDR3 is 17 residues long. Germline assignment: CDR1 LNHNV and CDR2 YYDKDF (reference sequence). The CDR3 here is CATSRTPHGGGGEKLFF. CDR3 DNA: TGTGCCACCAGCAGGACGCCCCATGGGGGAGGAGGGGAAAAACTGTTTTTT.

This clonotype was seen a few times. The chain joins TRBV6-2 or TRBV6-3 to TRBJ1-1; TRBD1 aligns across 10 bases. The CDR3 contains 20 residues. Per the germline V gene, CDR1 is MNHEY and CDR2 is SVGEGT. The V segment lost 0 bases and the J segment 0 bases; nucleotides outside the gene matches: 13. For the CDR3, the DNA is TGTGCCAGCAGTTACTCGCGGAGTCCGGGACAGGGGTTCATGAACACTGAAGCTTTCTTT. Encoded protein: CASSYSRSPGQGFMNTEAFF.

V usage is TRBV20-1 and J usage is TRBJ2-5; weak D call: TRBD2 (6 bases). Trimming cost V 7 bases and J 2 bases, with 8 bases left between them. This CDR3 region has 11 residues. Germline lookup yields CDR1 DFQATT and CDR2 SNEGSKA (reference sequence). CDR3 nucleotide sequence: TGCAGTGAGGCGGGGCAAGAGACCCAGTACTTC. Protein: CSEAGQETQYF.